This is a list of T cell receptor beta chains from one sample in a study of cytomegalovirus exposure and HLA in healthy donors. This table comes from immunoSEQ multiplex PCR, and its TCRdb copy is limited to in-frame clones, with some not included. Of 65,000 to 95,000 clones listed, about 79% are singletons. What was sequenced was PBMCs. Receptor source: a male donor in good health and CMV-seropositive. CDR3s include the opening cysteine and the closing phenylalanine or tryptophan. The D gene is left open where the match is weak. Size values are once, few and many counts, or a class for expanded clones, and some rows have none.

cdr3_aa cdr3_nt cdr3_length j_call clone_size v_call d_call
CSVVRGADTEAFF TGCAGCGTTGTTCGGGGGGCTGACACTGAAGCTTTCTTT 13 TRBJ1-1 NA TRBV29-1 NA
CASSLRLAGYEQYF TGTGCCAGCAGCTTAAGGCTAGCTGGTTACGAGCAGTACTTC 14 TRBJ2-7 NA TRBV13 NA
CASSYSGTLEETQYF TGCGCCAGCAGCTACTCCGGGACACTAGAAGAGACCCAGTACTTC 15 TRBJ2-5 NA TRBV5-1 NA
CASSHNLNTDTQYF TGTGCCAGTAGTCACAACCTCAACACAGATACGCAGTATTTT 14 TRBJ2-3 NA TRBV19 NA
CASSYSRAGGTEAFF TGTGCCAGCAGTTACTCGAGGGCAGGGGGGACTGAGGCTTTCTTT 15 TRBJ1-1 NA TRBV6-5 TRBD1
CASLATGYGYTF TGTGCCAGCCTTGCTACAGGGTATGGCTACACCTTC 12 TRBJ1-2 few TRBV28 NA
CASSSSGTTHEQFF TGTGCCAGCAGCTCCTCCGGGACTACGCATGAGCAGTTCTTC 14 TRBJ2-1 NA TRBV9 TRBD2
CASSEGGPPYEQYF TGTGCCAGCTCGGAAGGAGGCCCCCCCTACGAGCAGTACTTC 14 TRBJ2-7 NA TRBV28 NA
CASSRDAVQYF TGTGCCAGCAGCCGTGACGCGGTGCAGTACTTC 11 TRBJ2-7 NA TRBV11-2 NA
CASGSGQGQPQHF TGTGCTAGTGGTTCTGGACAGGGTCAGCCCCAGCATTTT 13 TRBJ1-5 NA TRBV12-5 TRBD1
CASSLVVGGPYEQYF TGTGCCAGCAGCTTAGTTGTGGGGGGGCCGTACGAGCAGTACTTC 15 TRBJ2-7 NA TRBV7-2 NA
CASQQGIGEKLFF TGTGCCAGCCAACAGGGGATCGGTGAAAAACTGTTTTTT 13 TRBJ1-4 few TRBV15 TRBD1
CASSQDGSGGPNEQFF TGTGCCAGCAGCCAAGATGGTAGCGGGGGGCCCAATGAGCAGTTCTTC 16 TRBJ2-1 few TRBV4-2 TRBD2
CASSLTGTNTDTQYF TGTGCCAGCAGCTTGACCGGGACAAACACAGATACGCAGTATTTT 15 TRBJ2-3 NA TRBV7-9 NA
CAIGRQGAYEQYF TGTGCCATCGGGAGACAGGGGGCTTACGAGCAGTACTTC 13 TRBJ2-7 NA TRBV10-3 TRBD1
CASSSPSTKRYEQYF TGTGCCAGCAGCTCCCCCTCTACGAAACGCTACGAGCAGTACTTC 15 TRBJ2-7 once TRBV27 NA
CASSLATANNQPQHF TGTGCCAGCAGCTTAGCGACAGCTAACAATCAGCCCCAGCATTTT 15 TRBJ1-5 NA TRBV7-2 NA
CASSLGDRGNSPLHF TGCGCCAGCAGCTTGGGGGACAGGGGGAATTCACCCCTCCACTTT 15 TRBJ1-6 few TRBV5-1 TRBD1
CASSLDRGWEQYF TGTGCCAGCAGCTTGGACAGGGGTTGGGAGCAGTACTTC 13 TRBJ2-7 once TRBV7-2 TRBD1
CASSPPGTGFYEQYF TGTGCCAGCAGTCCTCCCGGGACAGGGTTCTACGAGCAGTACTTC 15 TRBJ2-7 NA TRBV6-5 TRBD1
CASSPLGGGTGELFF TGTGCCAGTAGTCCGTTGGGGGGGGGCACCGGGGAGCTGTTTTTT 15 TRBJ2-2 once TRBV19 TRBD2
CASSLNWWTGGDSPYEQYF TGTGCCAGCAGCTTAAATTGGTGGACAGGGGGCGATTCTCCCTACGAGCAGTACTTC 19 TRBJ2-7 once TRBV7-9 TRBD1
CASSYLAVNTDTQYF TGTGCCAGCAGTTACCTTGCGGTTAACACAGATACGCAGTATTTT 15 TRBJ2-3 few TRBV6-6 NA
CASSLDANNEQFF TGTGCCAGCAGCTTAGATGCTAACAATGAGCAGTTCTTC 13 TRBJ2-1 NA TRBV11-2 NA
CAGTGDDRGEAFF TGTGCCGGGACAGGGGACGATCGTGGCGAAGCTTTCTTT 13 TRBJ1-1 NA TRBV27 TRBD1
CASSTTGVGSNQPQHF TGTGCCAGTAGTACGACAGGGGTGGGGAGCAATCAGCCCCAGCATTTT 16 TRBJ1-5 once TRBV19 TRBD1
CASSLGSGSTDTQYF TGTGCTAGCAGCTTAGGGTCGGGAAGCACAGATACGCAGTATTTT 15 TRBJ2-3 once TRBV7-7 NA
CASSPRGNLYNSPLHF TGTGCCAGCAGCCCTAGGGGCAATCTCTATAATTCACCCCTCCACTTT 16 TRBJ1-6 NA TRBV27 NA
CASSLALAGGSTDTQYF TGTGCCAGCAGCTTGGCCCTAGCGGGGGGAAGCACAGATACGCAGTATTTT 17 TRBJ2-3 NA TRBV5-4 TRBD2
CASSQGTVSTDTQYF TGCGCCAGCAGCCAAGGAACAGTTAGCACAGATACGCAGTATTTT 15 TRBJ2-3 NA TRBV4-3 NA
CASSLGGPYTGELFF TGCGCCAGCAGCCTCGGGGGGCCCTACACCGGGGAGCTGTTTTTT 15 TRBJ2-2 NA TRBV4-3 NA
CASSVLPGLAGGADTGELFF TGTGCCAGCAGTGTCCTCCCGGGACTAGCGGGAGGTGCGGACACCGGGGAGCTGTTTTTT 20 TRBJ2-2 NA TRBV6-1 TRBD2
CASGGGNTEAFF TGTGCCTCGGGCGGGGGGAACACTGAAGCTTTCTTT 12 TRBJ1-1 few TRBV10-3 NA
CASSPADNEQFF TGTGCCAGCAGCCCCGCGGACAATGAGCAGTTCTTC 12 TRBJ2-1 NA TRBV4-2 NA
CASSPFRGGRTDTQYF TGTGCCAGCAGTCCGTTCCGGGGGGGCCGGACAGATACGCAGTATTTT 16 TRBJ2-3 NA TRBV27 TRBD2
CASSLWADLNTEAFF TGTGCCAGCAGCTTGTGGGCTGATCTGAACACTGAAGCTTTCTTT 15 TRBJ1-1 few TRBV5-6 NA
CASTKGALTPYGYTF TGTGCCAGCACCAAAGGGGCCCTAACCCCCTATGGCTACACCTTC 15 TRBJ1-2 NA TRBV6-5 NA
CASRTGQSAYEQYF TGTGCCAGCAGGACGGGACAGAGCGCCTACGAGCAGTACTTC 14 TRBJ2-7 NA TRBV2 TRBD1
CASSHTGATYGYTF TGCGCCAGCAGCCATACAGGGGCGACCTATGGCTACACCTTC 14 TRBJ1-2 NA TRBV4-1 TRBD1
CATSAPRGLAGDQETQYF TGTGCCACCAGCGCCCCCCGCGGCCTAGCGGGAGACCAAGAGACCCAGTACTTC 18 TRBJ2-5 NA TRBV15 TRBD2
CASSLAGRGLYEQYF TGTGCCAGCAGTTTAGCGGGACGAGGCCTCTACGAGCAGTACTTC 15 TRBJ2-7 NA TRBV27 NA
CASSPAEGQGKTQYF TGTGCTAGCAGCCCCGCGGAGGGGCAGGGCAAGACCCAGTACTTC 15 TRBJ2-5 NA TRBV7-7 NA
CASSYSIGLETQYF TGTGCCAGCAGTTACTCGATCGGGTTAGAGACCCAGTACTTC 14 TRBJ2-5 NA TRBV6-6 NA
CASSRTGWDTEAFF TGTGCCAGCAGCCGGACAGGGTGGGACACTGAAGCTTTCTTT 14 TRBJ1-1 NA TRBV5-4 TRBD1
CASSYPRRF TGTGCCAGCAGTTACCCCCGTCGGTTT 9 TRBJ1-1 NA TRBV6-6 NA
CASSPGQISYEQYF TGTGCCAGCAGCCCGGGACAGATATCCTACGAGCAGTACTTC 14 TRBJ2-7 NA TRBV25-1 TRBD1
CASSSRTEANEKLFF TGTGCCAGCAGTTCAAGAACAGAAGCTAATGAAAAACTGTTTTTT 15 TRBJ1-4 NA TRBV27 NA
CASSSGTSGKVGELFF TGTGCCAGCAGCTCAGGGACTAGCGGGAAGGTCGGGGAGCTGTTTTTT 16 TRBJ2-2 few TRBV5-4 TRBD2
CASSRSGTGLNF TGTGCCAGCAGTAGATCCGGGACAGGGCTGAACTTC 12 TRBJ2-5 NA TRBV6-1 TRBD1